This T cell receptor (beta chain) was recovered during a study of T cell responses to AZD1222 COVID-19 vaccine. Regarding the study as a whole: The sample set comprised mostly white British donors with more females, and clonal diversity was possibly underestimated. Vaccine-associated CD4 TCRs spanned spike, dominant at 160-218 and 743-854. Close to half of spike-specific TCRs reportedly recognize unmutated variant regions.

In the case of this clone: As yet, its antigen is unknown.

Produced via immunoSEQ multiplex PCR; TCRdb's table is partial and in-frame only. This table has around 100,000 clones, approximately 90% appearing once. The V end lost 2 bases, the J end lost 8 bases, and 3 bases lay between the germline ends. The CDR3 length is 11 residues. This sequence joins TRBV12-3 or TRBV12-4 and TRBJ1-4; D is undetermined. The sequencing used peripheral blood, collected on day 0 of AZD1222 vaccination. The clonotype was recovered from an adult in good health. Written as DNA, the CDR3 is TGTGCCAGCAGTTTAAAAGAAAAACTGTTTTTT. It encodes CASSLKEKLFF.